The 27 T cell receptor beta chains given below trace back to one sample, sequenced in a study of T cell responses to AZD1222 COVID-19 vaccine. Sequencing used immunoSEQ multiplex PCR; TCRdb keeps in-frame clones, though not all of them. The sample records some 92,000 clones, approximately 89% being singletons. Specimen: peripheral blood, collected on day 0 of MenACWY control vaccination. Receptor source: an adult in good health.

The CDR3 DNA reads TGCAGCGTTGGACAGTCCTACGAGCAGTACTTC. It translates to CSVGQSYEQYF. This sequence joins TRBV29-1 and TRBJ2-7, with D possibly matching TRBD1 (5 bases). The CDR3 length is 11 residues. CDR1 and CDR2 (germline): SQVTM, ANQGSEA. Trimming shortened V by 4 bases and J by 1 base, and 5 bases separated the two germline ends.

As regards this clone: Other DNA sequences in the same sample also yield this CDR3. This sequence joins TRBV12-3 or TRBV12-4 and TRBJ1-2, with D perhaps TRBD1 (6 bases). The CDR3 sequence is 13 residues long. Trimming shortened V by 5 bases and J by 0 bases, and 7 bases separated the two germline ends. DNA of the CDR3: TGTGCCAGCAGTAGGGGGACTAACTATGGCTACACCTTC. Translating it yields CASSRGTNYGYTF.

This chain uses TRBV5-1 with TRBJ2-5; D may be TRBD1 or TRBD2 (5 bases each). Germline V gene sequence: CDR1 SGHRS, CDR2 YFSETQ. V lost 4 bases to trimming and J lost 1 base, with 14 bases between them. This CDR3 contains 15 residues. This CDR3 is CASSLYGGTQETQYF. In DNA, the CDR3 is TGCGCCAGCAGCCTGTATGGGGGTACCCAAGAGACCCAGTACTTC.

This chain links TRBV7-2 with TRBJ1-1, with a tentative D call TRBD1 (5 bases). CDR3 length: 15 amino acids. The V and J ends lost 1 base and 4 bases respectively, with 13 bases between them. The germline V gene encodes CDR1 SGHTA and CDR2 FQGNSA. CDR3 protein: CASSLDTGRGTEAFF. As DNA, the CDR3 is TGTGCCAGCAGCTTAGATACGGGGCGGGGCACTGAAGCTTTCTTT.

The chain has TRBV14 and TRBJ2-1; 13 nucleotides match TRBD2. The germline CDR1 and CDR2 sequences are SGHDN and FVKESK. The CDR3 sequence is 19 residues long. J gave up 5 bases and V 3 bases, and 13 bases lay outside the gene matches. The CDR3 DNA sequence: TGTGCCAGCAGCCACCGCGGACTAGCGGGAGAGCTGGGGGACAATGAGCAGTTCTTC. Its protein is CASSHRGLAGELGDNEQFF.

This clone is a singleton in its sample. The rearrangement links TRBV5-1 to TRBJ2-7, with no clear D. Per germline, CDR1 SGHRS and CDR2 YFSETQ. The CDR3 is 13 amino acids. V lost 0 bases and J lost 3, with 7 bases in between. CDR3 residues: CASSLGSDYEQYF. The CDR3 bases are TGCGCCAGCAGCTTGGGATCGGACTACGAGCAGTACTTC.

The genes are TRBV7-2 and TRBJ2-7; a weak D match, TRBD2 (6 bases). CDR1 is SGHTA, CDR2 FQGNSA, per germline. Deletions cut 2 bases from V and 4 bases from J, with 15 bases between. The CDR3 covers 15 residues. CDR3 residues: CASSLRSSESYEQYF. In DNA form, the CDR3 reads TGTGCCAGCAGCTTAAGATCTAGCGAGTCTTACGAGCAGTACTTC.

The chain couples TRBV4-2 to TRBJ2-5; the match to TRBD2 covers 9 bases. Germline CDR1 LGHNA, CDR2 YNFKEQ. The CDR3 runs 15 residues. The V gene end was trimmed by 1 base and the J gene end by 5 bases; junction bases not matched to a gene: 5. In nucleotides, the CDR3 is TGTGCCAGCAGCCAAGCAGCGGGGGGCATGGAGACCCAGTACTTC. Encoded protein: CASSQAAGGMETQYF.

This clone has a single count. CDR3 sequence: CASSLMQRGAADTQYF. DNA for the CDR3: TGTGCCAGCAGCTTAATGCAGCGGGGCGCCGCAGATACGCAGTATTTT. V is TRBV7-6 and J is TRBJ2-3; 7 nucleotides line up with TRBD2. Germline V gene lookup returns CDR1 SGHVS and CDR2 FNYEAQ. CDR3 size: 16 residues. V lost 2 bases, J lost 4 bases, and 9 bases stayed unmatched.

The J gene is TRBJ2-7, the V gene TRBV10-3; 8 nucleotides agree with TRBD2. Germline lookup yields CDR1 ENHRY and CDR2 SYGVKD. This CDR3 contains 14 residues. V lost 4 bases to trimming and J lost 7 bases; unmatched junction nucleotides: 9. CDR3 region: CAISGVGLGTEQYF. The CDR3 nucleotides read TGTGCCATCAGTGGAGTGGGACTAGGGACTGAGCAGTACTTC.

The V call is TRBV9, the J call TRBJ2-1, with D tentatively TRBD1 (5 bases). The CDR3 spans 15 residues. The germline V and J ends were trimmed by 0 bases and 7 bases, with 14 bases remaining between them. Germline lookup yields CDR1 SGDLS and CDR2 YYNGEE. The CDR3 protein is CASSVAAGLDNEQFF. The CDR3 coding sequence is TGTGCCAGCAGCGTAGCGGCAGGGCTGGATAATGAGCAGTTCTTC.

V usage is TRBV6-2 or TRBV6-3 and J usage is TRBJ2-5, with 8 nucleotides matching TRBD2. Germline assignment: CDR1 MNHEY and CDR2 SVGEGT. The CDR3 consists of 15 residues. V shed 4 bases, J shed 7 bases, and the junction held 11 bases outside the gene matches. The CDR3 DNA reads as TGTGCCAGCAGTTCGGGTCCCGGGGGGGCCGGGACCCAGTACTTC. Translation gives CASSSGPGGAGTQYF.

V is TRBV6-6 and J is TRBJ1-1; D is uncertain. Looked up from germline, CDR1 is MNHNY and CDR2 is SVGAGI (reference sequence). The CDR3 spans 13 residues. Deletions cut 0 bases from V and 1 base from J, with 3 bases between. The CDR3, as DNA: TGTGCCAGCAGTTACTCGCAGAACACTGAAGCTTTCTTT. Encoded protein: CASSYSQNTEAFF.

V and J are TRBV12-3 or TRBV12-4 and TRBJ1-2; possible D gene TRBD1, 6 bases. V was trimmed by 8 bases and J by 4 bases, leaving 8 bases between them. The CDR3 is 11 residues long. In DNA, the CDR3 is TGTGCCAGCTGGGGGCTCTATGGCTACACCTTC. This encodes CASWGLYGYTF.

The V and J genes are TRBV7-3 and TRBJ2-1, with D possibly matching TRBD1 (5 bases). V was shortened by 3 bases and J by 12 bases, with 12 bases between the two germline ends. The CDR3 totals 12 residues. Germline CDR1 SGHTA, CDR2 FQGTGA. CDR3 in amino acids: CASSFNDSPQFF. For the CDR3, the DNA is TGTGCCAGCAGCTTCAATGACAGCCCGCAGTTCTTC.

The V and J genes are TRBV5-4 and TRBJ2-7; 9 nucleotides agree with TRBD1. CDR3 length: 15 amino acids. CDR1 and CDR2 from the germline V gene are SGHNT and YYREEE (reference sequence). The V gene end was trimmed by 0 bases and the J gene end by 3 bases; junction bases not matched to a gene: 4. CDR3 in amino acids: CASSLDRGPNYEQYF. The CDR3 DNA sequence: TGTGCCAGCAGCTTGGACAGGGGGCCCAACTACGAGCAGTACTTC.

In DNA, the CDR3 is TGTGCCAGCAGTCCCCGGACAGGGGCCTACGAGCAGTACTTC. This encodes CASSPRTGAYEQYF. This rearrangement joins TRBV27 to TRBJ2-7, with TRBD1 identical over 9 bases. V was clipped by 5 bases and J by 2 bases; unmatched bases: 4. Germline CDR1 reads MNHEY; CDR2 reads SMNVEV (reference sequence). The CDR3 loop spans 14 amino acids.

V and J are TRBV10-3 and TRBJ2-1, with 11 bases matching TRBD2. Germline V gene lookup returns CDR1 ENHRY and CDR2 SYGVKD. This CDR3 spans 13 amino acids. Germline trimming cut 10 bases from V and 6 bases from J; bases unmatched to any gene: 5. The DNA for the CDR3 is TGTGCCACAGATAGCGGGGGGGTCAATGAGCAGTTCTTC. Its translation: CATDSGGVNEQFF.

The rearrangement joins TRBV2 to TRBJ1-5; tentative D call: TRBD1 (5 bases). Trimming stripped 6 bases from V and 0 bases from J, with 9 bases between. This CDR3 contains 14 residues. Looked up from germline, CDR1 is SNHLY and CDR2 is FYNNEI. CDR3 nucleotide sequence: TGTGCCAGCAGCGCCGACAGTAGCAATCAGCCCCAGCATTTT. It translates to CASSADSSNQPQHF.

The count of this clone is one. CDR3 sequence reads: CASSQQAGQGKGEQFF. CDR3 DNA: TGTGCCAGCAGCCAACAGGCGGGACAGGGTAAGGGAGAGCAGTTCTTC. The V and J genes are TRBV6-2 or TRBV6-3 and TRBJ2-1; 9 bases align to TRBD1. Trimming took 6 bases from V and 10 from J; bases not matched to a gene: 16. The CDR3 is 16 amino acids. Per germline, CDR1 MNHEY and CDR2 SVGEGT.

J is TRBJ2-1 and V is TRBV28; 12 bases align to TRBD2. J was trimmed by 9 bases and V by 3 bases; bases with no gene match: 15. Germline lookup yields CDR1 MDHEN and CDR2 SYDVKM. This CDR3 has 18 residues. The CDR3 sequence: CASSFLLSLAGGPGEQFF. The CDR3 coding sequence is TGTGCCAGCAGTTTCCTCCTTTCACTAGCGGGAGGCCCAGGTGAGCAGTTCTTC.

The chain links TRBV3-1 (or the pseudogene TRBV3-2) to TRBJ1-2; D is uncertain. The V end lost 1 base, the J end lost 8 bases, and 8 bases lay between the germline ends. The germline V gene encodes CDR1 LGHDT and CDR2 YNNKEL (reference sequence). The CDR3 loop spans 12 amino acids. The CDR3 DNA follows: TGTGCCAGCAGCCAAGGGGTCGGGGGCTACACCTTC. This translates into CASSQGVGGYTF.

The chain combines TRBV2 with TRBJ2-1, with D perhaps TRBD1 (6 bases). This CDR3 has 13 amino acids. V lost 6 bases and J lost 5, with 11 bases in between. CDR1 is SNHLY, CDR2 FYNNEI, per germline. CDR3 in DNA: TGTGCCAGCAGATCACAGGGTAACAATGAGCAGTTCTTC. Its translation is CASRSQGNNEQFF. The entire variable domain, with the rest obtained from reference TRBV2 and TRBJ2-1, is as follows: EPEVTQTPSHQVTQMGQEVILRCVPISNHLYFYWYRQILGQKVEFLVSFYNNEISEKSEIFDDQFSVERPDGSNFTLKIRSTKLEDSAMYFCASRSQGNNEQFFGPGTRLTVL.

The J gene is TRBJ2-1, the V gene TRBV9, with TRBD1 as a possible D gene (7 bases). Germline CDR1 and CDR2: SGDLS and YYNGEE. The V and J ends lost 4 bases and 7 bases respectively, with 15 bases between them. This CDR3 is 14 amino acids long. For the CDR3, the DNA is TGTGCCAGCAGCCAGGGGGGAACTGGAAATGAGCAGTTCTTC. Amino acid sequence: CASSQGGTGNEQFF.

The CDR3 region is CASSLKMGDTEAFF. The DNA for the CDR3 is TGTGCCAGCTCACTTAAAATGGGGGACACTGAAGCTTTCTTT. The V call is TRBV18, the J call TRBJ1-1; a possible D gene is TRBD1 (5 bases). The ends were cut back, 4 bases at V and 3 bases at J, with 12 bases in the middle. CDR3 length: 14 amino acids. CDR1 and CDR2 (germline): KGHSH, LQKENI.

This chain links TRBV29-1 with TRBJ2-5; D unresolved. The germline V gene encodes CDR1 SQVTM and CDR2 ANQGSEA. Deletions cut 1 base from V and 2 bases from J, with 8 bases between. CDR3 length: 13 residues. The DNA for the CDR3 is TGCAGCGTTGAAGGGGGATATCAAGAGACCCAGTACTTC. The encoded protein is CSVEGGYQETQYF.

The genes are TRBV28 and TRBJ2-3; D perhaps matches TRBD1 (6 bases). The CDR3 totals 17 residues. CDR1 is MDHEN, CDR2 SYDVKM, per germline. The germline V and J ends were trimmed by 3 bases and 2 bases, with 18 bases remaining between them. CDR3 sequence: CASSFSLTGRATDTQYF. CDR3 nucleotide sequence: TGTGCCAGCAGTTTTTCCCTCACAGGGAGAGCCACAGATACGCAGTATTTT.